This TCR beta chain originates from a study of blood T cell repertoires in COVID-19. Study background: There were acute and convalescent COVID-19 samples, and they came from the United States, Italy and Spain. Sample material is recorded as cDNA or gDNA derived from T cells, B-cell-depleted T cells, or PBMCs.

With 4 bases clipped from V and 5 bases from J, the junction kept 1 base outside the gene matches. The V gene's germline CDR1 is SGHTA and CDR2 FQGNSA. The CDR3 spans 13 residues. As originally analysed: It was from reference gene primer amplification that nucleated cell counts were estimated. Clones were read by immunoSEQ multiplex PCR, and TCRdb kept only the in-frame ones, dropping some. V and J calls plus clone size are reproduced from that table; the DNA served to infer D and trimming. The sample records fewer than 120,000 clones, about 72% being singletons. This chain uses TRBV7-2 with TRBJ1-5; 8 nucleotides match TRBD1. This receptor was obtained from a woman in her fifties or sixties with acute or convalescent COVID-19. Specimen: peripheral blood. In nucleotides, the CDR3 is TGTGCCAGCAGCTCACAGGGGGATCAGCCCCAGCATTTT. Protein: CASSSQGDQPQHF.